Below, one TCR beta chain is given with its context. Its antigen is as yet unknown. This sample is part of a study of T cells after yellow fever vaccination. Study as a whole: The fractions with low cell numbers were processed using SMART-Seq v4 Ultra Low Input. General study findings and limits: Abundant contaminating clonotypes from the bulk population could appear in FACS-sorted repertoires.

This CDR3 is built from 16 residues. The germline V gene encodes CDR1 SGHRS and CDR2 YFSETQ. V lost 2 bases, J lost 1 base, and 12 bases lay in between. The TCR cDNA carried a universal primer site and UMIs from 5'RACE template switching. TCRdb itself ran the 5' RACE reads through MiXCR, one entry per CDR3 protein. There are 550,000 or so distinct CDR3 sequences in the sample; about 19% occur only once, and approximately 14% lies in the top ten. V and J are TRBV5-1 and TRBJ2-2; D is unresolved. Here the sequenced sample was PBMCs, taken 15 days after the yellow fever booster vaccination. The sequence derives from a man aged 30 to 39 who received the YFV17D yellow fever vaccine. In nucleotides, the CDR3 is TGCGCCAGCAGCTTACCCGGACCGGGGAACACCGGGGAGCTGTTTTTT. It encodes CASSLPGPGNTGELFF.